Listed here are 5 T cell receptor beta chains from one sample, sequenced in a study of blood T cells in healthy people across ages. Then a second PCR, running about 6 to 12 cycles, was carried out with a sample-barcoded 5' primer and a J-beta primer mix. MiXCR, run by TCRdb on the 5' RACE reads, gives a single entry per CDR3 protein. The sample includes roughly 700,000 distinct CDR3 sequences, 45% to 50% of them seen just once. Specimen: blood. These receptor sequences come from an older woman in good health.

The chain joins TRBV20-1 to TRBJ2-5, with 9 positions matching TRBD2. Trimming cost V 3 bases and J 4 bases; bases outside gene matches: 9. Germline V gene sequence: CDR1 DFQATT, CDR2 SNEGSKA (reference sequence). This CDR3 has 15 residues. The CDR3 DNA follows: TGCAGTGCTAGTAGCGGCGGGAGGGTAGGAGAGACCCAGTACTTC. It encodes CSASSGGRVGETQYF.

This clonotype has only a few counts. The CDR3 sequence is CSTGSSYEQYF. The CDR3 nucleotides read TGCAGTACAGGGAGCTCCTACGAGCAGTACTTC. The V and J genes are TRBV29-1 and TRBJ2-7, with TRBD1 as a possible D gene (6 bases). This CDR3 contains 11 residues. Germline loops: CDR1 SQVTM, CDR2 ANQGSEA.

The genes are TRBV28 and TRBJ2-5, with 9 bases identical to TRBD1. Germline values: CDR1 MDHEN, CDR2 SYDVKM. The CDR3 is 14 amino acids. The V and J ends lost 4 bases and 4 bases, in that order; junction bases with no gene match: 4. The CDR3 DNA follows: TGTGCCAGCAGTTGGACAGGGGTAAGAGAGACCCAGTACTTC. It encodes CASSWTGVRETQYF.

This clonotype turned up a few times. The V and J genes are TRBV28 and TRBJ2-3; D is unclear. Per germline, CDR1 MDHEN and CDR2 SYDVKM. The CDR3 sequence is 16 residues long. Between the trimmed V and J ends, which lost 2 bases and 3 bases, there was a span of 15 bases. Here the CDR3 DNA reads TGTGCCAGCAGTTTAGACAAGCATCCAGCTACAGATACGCAGTATTTT. This sequence encodes CASSLDKHPATDTQYF.

There are many counts of this clonotype. The chain links TRBV28 to TRBJ2-5; no clear D gene. Looked up from germline, CDR1 is MDHEN and CDR2 is SYDVKM. With 6 bases removed from V and 0 bases from J, the gap between germline ends came to 5 bases. The CDR3 runs 12 residues. The DNA for the CDR3 is TGTGCCAGCAGCCCGTACCAAGAGACCCAGTACTTC. It encodes CASSPYQETQYF.